Each of the 18 T cell receptor beta chains below was sequenced from the same sample in a study of post-analysis software for immune sequencing data. Regarding the study as a whole: Patients had higher frequencies than controls of about 5 TRBV segments, including TRBV5-6, TRBV5-1 and TRBV20-1.

Incorporated into the TCR beta cDNA libraries were unique molecular identifiers, which served to reduce PCR and sequencing biases. TCRdb recomputed calls from the PCR reads with MiXCR, one row per CDR3 protein. Of 750,000 to 950,000 distinct CDR3 sequences listed, about half were seen once; the top ten hold 4% to 5%. No antigens are known for them. Specimen: blood. Source of these receptors: a girl aged 10-17 years with multiple sclerosis.

The gene calls are TRBV5-1 and TRBJ2-1; TRBD1 is a possible D gene (6 bases). Between the trimmed V and J ends, which lost 0 bases and 8 bases, there was a span of 15 bases. The CDR3 covers 15 residues. The germline V gene encodes CDR1 SGHRS and CDR2 YFSETQ. The CDR3 sequence is CASSLVGTNPHEQFF. CDR3 nucleotides: TGCGCCAGCAGCTTGGTCGGGACAAATCCCCATGAGCAGTTCTTC.

The J gene is TRBJ2-3, the V gene TRBV10-3; 12 positions match TRBD2. J was trimmed by 2 bases and V by 7 bases; bases with no gene match: 7. This CDR3 contains 16 residues. Per germline, CDR1 ENHRY and CDR2 SYGVKD. The CDR3 DNA reads TGTGCCATCATTAAGACTAGCGGGAGCGACACAGATACGCAGTATTTT. Translation gives CAIIKTSGSDTDTQYF.

The gene calls are TRBV12-5 and TRBJ2-5; 9 bases map to TRBD1. The J call may not be correct, given that the DNA end is closer to TRBJ2-7. The CDR3 contains 16 residues. Germline values: CDR1 LGHNT, CDR2 FRNRAP. The CDR3 DNA follows: TGTGCTAGTGGTTTGGTACTGGGGACAGGGATCGACGAGCAGTACTTC. This gives the protein CASGLVLGTGIDEQYF.

V and J are TRBV12-3 or TRBV12-4 and TRBJ2-7; TRBD2 is a possible D gene (5 bases). The CDR3 spans 13 residues. Trimming pared 6 bases from V and 6 bases from J, leaving 15 bases between. The CDR3: CASRWGASSEQYF. The DNA for the CDR3 is TGTGCCAGCAGGTGGGGTGCTAGCAGCGAGCAGTACTTC.

The genes are TRBV29-1 and TRBJ2-3; perhaps D is TRBD1 or TRBD2 (6 bases each). The V end lost 7 bases, the J end lost 14 bases, and 25 bases lay between the germline ends. The CDR3 consists of 13 residues. Per the germline V gene, CDR1 is SQVTM and CDR2 is ANQGSEA. The CDR3 loop reads CSAGSPLRDNPYF. CDR3 sequence (DNA): TGCAGCGCCGGGAGCCCCCTCCGGGACAACCCGTATTTT.

The chain is built from TRBV27 and TRBJ2-7; no firm D call. Germline values: CDR1 MNHEY, CDR2 SMNVEV (reference sequence). With 2 bases removed from V and 2 bases from J, the gap between germline ends came to 13 bases. The CDR3 length is 15 residues. The CDR3 nucleotides read TGTGCCAGCAGTTTAGGAGCGTGGCCAACCTACGAGCAGTACTTC. Encoded protein: CASSLGAWPTYEQYF.

This clonotype was picked up a small number of times. The chain joins TRBV6-5 to TRBJ2-3, with TRBD2 matching 9 bases. J lost 4 bases, V lost 0 bases, and 11 bases had no gene match. Germline-derived CDR1 and CDR2 are MNHEY and SVGAGI. The CDR3 has 18 amino acids. DNA for the CDR3: TGTGCCAGCAGTTACTCAATGGCGGGAGGGCCATGCGCAGATACGCAGTATTTT. Encoded protein: CASSYSMAGGPCADTQYF.

The chain joins TRBV4-3 to TRBJ2-3; 9 nucleotides align to TRBD2. V lost 4 bases, J lost 3 bases, and 14 bases stayed unmatched. In germline, CDR1 is LGHNA, CDR2 YSLEER. The CDR3 sequence is 18 residues long. The CDR3 protein is CASSPREVAGVDTDTQYF. CDR3 DNA sequence: TGCGCCAGCAGCCCCAGGGAGGTAGCGGGAGTTGATACAGATACGCAGTATTTT.

CDR3 DNA sequence: TGTGCCAGCAGCCTCGGACTAGCGGGAGTGGCGTACCAAGAGACCCAGTACTTC. It yields the protein CASSLGLAGVAYQETQYF. The chain combines TRBV7-2 with TRBJ2-5, with 13 bases that match TRBD2. Trimming removed 5 bases from V and 0 bases from J; junction bases left unmatched: 9. CDR1 and CDR2 (germline): SGHTA, FQGNSA. This CDR3 has 18 amino acids.

This clonotype was seen a few times. The V and J genes are TRBV15 and TRBJ2-3, with a possible D match to TRBD1 (6 bases). This CDR3 has 17 residues. Trimming left V 0 bases short and J 2 bases short, with 15 bases between. The germline V gene encodes CDR1 LNHNV and CDR2 YYDKDF (reference sequence). CDR3 sequence (DNA): TGTGCCACCAGCAGAGATGGGACACCAGACCCCACAGATACGCAGTATTTT. Residues: CATSRDGTPDPTDTQYF.

As for this clonotype: The junction departs from the called germline gene at one end, perhaps through a read error. This chain's CDR3 is CSVDQRTSGRADTQYF. DNA of the CDR3: TGCAGTGTTGACCAGCGGACTAGCGGGAGAGCAGATACGCAGTATTTT. The V call is TRBV29-1, the J call TRBJ2-3; TRBD2 matches at 13 bases. The germline CDR1 and CDR2 sequences are SQVTM and ANQGSEA. This CDR3 has 16 residues.

Here the CDR3 reads CASSPGQVGYGYTF. CDR3 bases: TGTGCCAGCAGTCCCGGACAGGTGGGGTATGGCTACACCTTC. This rearrangement joins TRBV27 to TRBJ1-2, with 7 positions matching TRBD1. The CDR3 length is 14 residues. The junction had 8 bases not matched to a gene; V was cut back by 5 bases and J by 5 bases. Germline V lookup: CDR1 MNHEY, CDR2 SMNVEV (reference sequence).

This clonotype was picked up a small number of times. The chain links TRBV20-1 to TRBJ2-3; either TRBD1 or TRBD2 may supply D (6 bases each). The CDR3 runs to 16 residues. In germline, CDR1 is DFQATT, CDR2 SNEGSKA (reference sequence). With 0 bases removed from V and 7 bases from J, the gap between germline ends came to 20 bases. CDR3 in DNA: TGCAGTGCTAGAGATCTGCGGCGGGAAGGGGGAAATACGCAGTATTTT. Amino acid sequence: CSARDLRREGGNTQYF.

The rearrangement uses TRBV7-2 and TRBJ1-2, with a weak D call TRBD1 (5 bases). Germline V gene sequence: CDR1 SGHTA, CDR2 FQGNSA. This CDR3 region has 16 residues. Trimming pared 0 bases from V and 8 bases from J, leaving 19 bases between. As DNA, the CDR3 is TGTGCCAGCAGCTTAGCGAGAGGGGCGGTCGATCAAGGCTACACCTTC. Translated: CASSLARGAVDQGYTF.

The table lists this clonotype with many counts. The CDR3 DNA is TGTGCCAGCAGCCAAAGCGGGGGCAATCAGCCCCAGCATTTT. Translation: CASSQSGGNQPQHF. The V and J genes are TRBV7-2 and TRBJ1-5, with D unresolved. From germline, CDR1 is SGHTA and CDR2 FQGNSA. This CDR3 contains 14 residues. Trimming pared 5 bases from V and 2 bases from J, leaving 10 bases between. Using reference TRBV7-2 and TRBJ1-5 for the parts outside the CDR3, the full variable domain is GAGVSQSPSNKVTEKGKDVELRCDPISGHTALYWYRQSLGQGLEFLIYFQGNSAPDKSGLPSDRFSAERTGGSVSTLTIQRTQQEDSAVYLCASSQSGGNQPQHFGDGTRLSIL.

This clonotype was detected a few times. The chain employs TRBV5-6 and TRBJ2-4, with D perhaps TRBD1 or TRBD2 (5 bases each). Germline V gene lookup returns CDR1 SGHDT and CDR2 YYEEEE. The CDR3 sequence is 13 residues long. Deletions cut 3 bases from V and 5 bases from J, with 9 bases between. CDR3 sequence: CASSSLGENIQYF. The CDR3 DNA follows: TGTGCCAGCAGCTCCCTGGGGGAAAACATTCAGTACTTC. The entire variable domain, with the rest obtained from reference TRBV5-6 and TRBJ2-4, is as follows: DAGVTQSPTHLIKTRGQQVTLRCSPKSGHDTVSWYQQALGQGPQFIFQYYEEEERQRGNFPDRFSGHQFPNYSSELNVNALLLGDSALYLCASSSLGENIQYFGAGTRLSVL.

V is TRBV19 and J is TRBJ2-7; D may be TRBD1 (6 bases). Germline V lookup: CDR1 LNHDA, CDR2 SQIVND (reference sequence). Trimming took off 3 bases at V and 3 bases at J, with 12 bases between the two ends. The CDR3 spans 14 residues. The CDR3 sequence: CASSMGTSNYEQYF. The CDR3 DNA sequence: TGTGCCAGTAGTATGGGGACAAGTAACTACGAGCAGTACTTC.

There are a few counts of this clonotype. The chain combines TRBV29-1 with TRBJ1-2, with 9 positions matching TRBD1. V gave up 7 bases and J gave up 8 bases; unmatched junction bases: 8. This CDR3 spans 12 amino acids. From germline, CDR1 is SQVTM and CDR2 ANQGSEA. The CDR3: CSAGTGLGGYTF. In nucleotides, the CDR3 is TGCAGCGCTGGGACAGGGCTGGGCGGCTACACCTTC.